One and the same sample provided the 29 T cell receptor beta chains below, sequenced in a study of PD-L1 blockade in urothelial cancer. Measured with immunoSEQ multiplex PCR; TCRdb has only the in-frame clones, and not every one. Of tens of thousands of clones listed, around 83% were seen once; the top ten hold about 8.6%. The sample's time point: pretreatment peripheral blood. The sample here was PBMCs, taken around atezolizumab (anti-PD-L1) treatment. These receptors were taken from a woman aged 70-85 years with urothelial cancer.

The chain has TRBV19 and TRBJ2-7; possibly TRBD1 for D (7 bases). This CDR3 comprises 16 residues. Trimming stripped 0 bases from V and 5 bases from J, with 17 bases between. Germline CDR1 reads LNHDA; CDR2 reads SQIVND (reference sequence). CDR3 nucleotides: TGTGCCAGTAGTATAGATCGATGGAGGGGGCCCCACGAGCAGTACTTC. Translation gives CASSIDRWRGPHEQYF. Full variable domain (remainder filled in from reference TRBV19 and TRBJ2-7): DGGITQSPKYLFRKEGQNVTLSCEQNLNHDAMYWYRQDPGQGLRLIYYSQIVNDFQKGDIAEGYSVSREKKESFPLTVTSAQKNPTAFYLCASSIDRWRGPHEQYFGPGTRLTVT.

V gene TRBV5-1 combines with J gene TRBJ2-7; possibly TRBD1 for D (6 bases). CDR3 size: 14 residues. V was clipped by 0 bases and J by 9 bases, with 16 bases between them. Looked up from germline, CDR1 is SGHRS and CDR2 is YFSETQ. This CDR3 is CASSLEPGLGGQYF. In DNA, the CDR3 is TGCGCCAGCAGCTTGGAACCGGGGCTAGGGGGGCAGTACTTC.

The chain recombines TRBV7-2 with TRBJ2-3; 11 bases align to TRBD2. The CDR3 runs to 16 residues. V shed 5 bases and J 3 bases; nucleotides not matched to a gene: 7. The V gene's germline CDR1 is SGHTA and CDR2 FQGNSA. CDR3 sequence reads: CASSPGSGRATDTQYF. As DNA, the CDR3 is TGTGCCAGCAGCCCCGGTAGCGGGAGGGCGACAGATACGCAGTATTTT. Full variable domain (remainder filled in from reference TRBV7-2 and TRBJ2-3): GAGVSQSPSNKVTEKGKDVELRCDPISGHTALYWYRQSLGQGLEFLIYFQGNSAPDKSGLPSDRFSAERTGGSVSTLTIQRTQQEDSAVYLCASSPGSGRATDTQYFGPGTRLTVL.

This clone was observed a single time. This chain joins TRBV7-9 and TRBJ1-1; 8 nucleotides match TRBD1. V was pared by 5 bases and J by 4 bases, with 9 bases of the junction left unmatched. Germline CDR1 is SEHNR and CDR2 is FQNEAQ (reference sequence). This CDR3 is 15 amino acids long. CDR3 DNA: TGTGCCAGCAGCCTACATGCCGGGACAGGCACTGAAGCTTTCTTT. Its protein product is CASSLHAGTGTEAFF.

This clone was counted between two and nine times. This chain connects TRBV6-5 to TRBJ1-1; a weak D match, TRBD1 (5 bases). Germline CDR1 MNHEY, CDR2 SVGAGI. Trimming cost V 6 bases and J 4 bases, with 12 bases left between them. CDR3 length: 13 amino acids. CDR3 protein: CASSGHSPTEAFF. The CDR3 nucleotides read TGTGCCAGCAGCGGACACAGTCCCACTGAAGCTTTCTTT.

The J gene is TRBJ1-4, the V gene TRBV7-9, with D unresolved. Germline V CDR1 and CDR2: SEHNR, FQNEAQ (reference sequence). V lost 3 bases and J 6 bases, leaving 8 bases between the germline ends. The CDR3 consists of 13 residues. Here the CDR3 DNA reads TGTGCCAGCAGCTTGTCCAGTCATGAAAAACTGTTTTTT. Translated, it gives CASSLSSHEKLFF.

The chain has TRBV18 and TRBJ2-1, with 9 positions matching TRBD1. Germline lookup yields CDR1 KGHSH and CDR2 LQKENI. The CDR3 runs to 14 residues. The J segment lost 8 bases and the V segment lost 3 bases, leaving 5 bases of the junction unmatched. In DNA form, the CDR3 reads TGTGCCAGCTCACCCGGGACAGGGTTTCATGAGCAGTTCTTC. This sequence encodes CASSPGTGFHEQFF.

This chain uses TRBV19 with TRBJ2-4, with 8 bases that match TRBD1. The CDR3 totals 15 residues. V trimming: 1 base; J trimming: 8 bases; junction bases outside the gene matches: 7. Germline CDR1 LNHDA, CDR2 SQIVND (reference sequence). Written as DNA, the CDR3 is TGTGCCAGTAGTATAGCCCGGACAGGGCAGGACATTCAGTACTTC. Translated, it gives CASSIARTGQDIQYF.

This sequence joins TRBV6-1 and TRBJ2-6; D call uncertain. Germline V lookup: CDR1 MNHNS, CDR2 SASEGT. V was clipped by 6 bases and J by 0 bases, with 6 bases between them. The CDR3 length is 14 residues. The CDR3 loop reads CASRQNSGANVLTF. CDR3 DNA sequence: TGTGCCAGCAGACAGAACTCTGGGGCCAACGTCCTGACTTTC.

The chain recombines TRBV5-6 with TRBJ1-2, with 11 bases fitting TRBD1. Trimming at V came to 5 bases and at J to 6 bases, leaving 9 bases not matched to a gene. Germline V CDR1 and CDR2: SGHDT, YYEEEE. This CDR3 contains 15 residues. In DNA form, the CDR3 reads TGTGCCAGCAGTATCTGGGACAGGGGGGGTCATGGCTACACCTTC. Protein sequence: CASSIWDRGGHGYTF. Complete variable domain (other parts from reference TRBV5-6 and TRBJ1-2): DAGVTQSPTHLIKTRGQQVTLRCSPKSGHDTVSWYQQALGQGPQFIFQYYEEEERQRGNFPDRFSGHQFPNYSSELNVNALLLGDSALYLCASSIWDRGGHGYTFGSGTRLTVV.

The V call is TRBV5-1, the J call TRBJ2-7; 10 bases line up with TRBD1. Unmatched junction bases numbered 12, after V lost 3 bases and J lost 6 bases. Germline loops: CDR1 SGHRS, CDR2 YFSETQ. This CDR3 region has 16 residues. Here the CDR3 reads CASSSSPGTGVSEQYF. The DNA for the CDR3 is TGCGCCAGCAGCTCCTCACCCGGGACAGGGGTTAGCGAGCAGTACTTC.

The CDR3 bases are TGTGCCAGCCGCCGTGGGGGGAATCAGCCCCAGCATTTT. Protein sequence: CASRRGGNQPQHF. The genes are TRBV2 and TRBJ1-5, with D possibly TRBD1 on 5 matching bases. Trimming took 8 bases from V and 4 from J, leaving 12 bases between them. Germline V lookup: CDR1 SNHLY, CDR2 FYNNEI. The CDR3 is made up of 13 amino acids.

J is TRBJ2-3 and V is TRBV28; D is unclear. V was clipped by 4 bases and J by 4 bases, with 12 bases between them. The CDR3 extends over 14 amino acids. Germline values: CDR1 MDHEN, CDR2 SYDVKM. This chain's CDR3 is CASSSFSPPDTQYF. The CDR3 DNA is TGTGCCAGCAGTTCTTTTTCTCCTCCAGATACGCAGTATTTT.

The chain recombines TRBV5-4 with TRBJ2-3; tentative D call: TRBD2 (6 bases). The CDR3 runs 16 residues. Trimming removed 2 bases at V and 6 bases at J, with 19 bases between. The germline V gene encodes CDR1 SGHNT and CDR2 YYREEE (reference sequence). CDR3 sequence: CASSLGFRRESDTQYF. The CDR3 coding sequence is TGTGCCAGCAGCTTAGGGTTCAGGAGGGAATCGGATACGCAGTATTTT.

The rearrangement uses TRBV4-2 and TRBJ2-7, with D possibly matching TRBD2 (6 bases). The CDR3 spans 15 residues. Germline-derived CDR1 and CDR2 are LGHNA and YNFKEQ. V was shortened by 1 base and J by 5 bases, with 15 bases between the two germline ends. CDR3 residues: CASSQAWRGFHEQYF. In DNA form, the CDR3 reads TGTGCCAGCAGCCAAGCATGGCGGGGCTTCCACGAGCAGTACTTC.

The chain carries TRBV10-1 and TRBJ2-2; the D gene is possibly TRBD1 (6 bases). CDR1 is WNHNN and CDR2 is SYGVQD in the germline V gene (reference sequence). The length of the CDR3 is 15 residues. Trimming left V 3 bases short and J 7 bases short, with 15 bases between. The CDR3 bases are TGCGCCAGCAGTGAAGGCAGGGGTGGAGGCGGGGAGCTGTTTTTT. Protein: CASSEGRGGGGELFF.

The chain carries TRBV15 and TRBJ2-1; TRBD2 is a possible D gene (7 bases). Germline CDR1 and CDR2: LNHNV and YYDKDF (reference sequence). This CDR3 is 19 amino acids long. The V gene lost 2 bases and the J gene lost 8 bases, with 28 bases spanning the gap. The CDR3 DNA is TGTGCCACCAGCAGATCTTGGGCGTCCCGGCGGGGGCCTTATGATGAGCAGTTCTTC. As protein: CATSRSWASRRGPYDEQFF.

The CDR3 protein is CASSPDRESGYTF. The CDR3 nucleotides are TGCGCCAGCAGCCCGGACAGGGAATCTGGCTACACCTTC. The V call is TRBV5-1, the J call TRBJ1-2, with TRBD1 matching 8 bases. Germline V gene lookup returns CDR1 SGHRS and CDR2 YFSETQ. The CDR3 runs to 13 residues. Trimming took 4 bases from V and 7 from J; bases not matched to a gene: 6.

The J gene is TRBJ2-6, the V gene TRBV29-1; perhaps TRBD1 as D (5 bases). This CDR3 spans 13 amino acids. Germline CDR1 reads SQVTM; CDR2 reads ANQGSEA. V dropped 4 bases and J dropped 2 bases, with 6 bases sitting between them. CDR3 in amino acids: CSVAQAGANVLTF. The CDR3 DNA is TGCAGCGTTGCACAGGCTGGGGCCAACGTCCTGACTTTC.

This clone was seen only once. The V gene is TRBV5-1, the J gene TRBJ1-1; D is perhaps TRBD1 (5 bases). The CDR3 totals 16 residues. The germline V and J ends were trimmed by 5 bases and 1 base, with 18 bases remaining between them. The V gene's germline CDR1 is SGHRS and CDR2 YFSETQ. The DNA of the CDR3 is TGCGCCAGCAGAACCCAGGGAGGCGTCGGGAACACTGAAGCTTTCTTT. It yields the protein CASRTQGGVGNTEAFF.

The gene calls are TRBV19 and TRBJ1-2, with 8 bases aligning to TRBD1. V shed 5 bases and J 7 bases; nucleotides not matched to a gene: 6. Germline V gene lookup returns CDR1 LNHDA and CDR2 SQIVND (reference sequence). This CDR3 is 13 amino acids long. DNA of the CDR3: TGTGCCAGTAGTCCCCGGGACAGGACTGGCTACACCTTC. This codes for CASSPRDRTGYTF.

The chain has TRBV29-1 and TRBJ2-4; 9 positions agree with TRBD1. The germline CDR1 and CDR2 sequences are SQVTM and ANQGSEA. J lost 1 base, V lost 6 bases, and 7 bases had no gene match. The CDR3 is made up of 15 amino acids. The CDR3 coding sequence is TGCAGCGTCGCACAGGGGGCTGGGGCCAAAAACATTCAGTACTTC. Its translation is CSVAQGAGAKNIQYF.

V usage is TRBV13 and J usage is TRBJ2-7; no clear D gene. Germline assignment: CDR1 PRHDT and CDR2 FYEKMQ (reference sequence). Trimming shortened V by 2 bases and J by 8 bases, and 10 bases separated the two germline ends. CDR3 size: 12 residues. The CDR3 region is CASSLMVGKQYF. Written as DNA, the CDR3 is TGTGCCAGCAGCTTAATGGTGGGCAAGCAGTACTTC. The full variable domain, in which reference TRBV13 and TRBJ2-7 provide the parts outside the CDR3, is AAGVIQSPRHLIKEKRETATLKCYPIPRHDTVYWYQQGPGQDPQFLISFYEKMQSDKGSIPDRFSAQQFSDYHSELNMSSLELGDSALYFCASSLMVGKQYFGPGTRLTVT.

The V call is TRBV7-9, the J call TRBJ1-2; D may be TRBD1 (6 bases). This CDR3 has 13 amino acids. Germline loops: CDR1 SEHNR, CDR2 FQNEAQ (reference sequence). The germline V and J ends were trimmed by 5 bases and 7 bases, with 14 bases remaining between them. The CDR3 is CASSHAGVGGYTF. The CDR3 nucleotides read TGTGCCAGCAGCCACGCAGGGGTAGGTGGCTACACCTTC. The variable domain in full, completed from reference TRBV7-9 and TRBJ1-2, reads DTGVSQNPRHKITKRGQNVTFRCDPISEHNRLYWYRQTLGQGPEFLTYFQNEAQLEKSRLLSDRFSAERPKGSFSTLEIQRTEQGDSAMYLCASSHAGVGGYTFGSGTRLTVV.

This rearrangement joins TRBV18 to TRBJ2-3; D is possibly TRBD2 (5 bases). CDR3 length: 16 residues. Germline assignment: CDR1 KGHSH and CDR2 LQKENI. The V and J ends lost 4 bases and 0 bases respectively, with 14 bases between them. Here the CDR3 DNA reads TGTGCCAGCTCACTAGGACCCCGGGGAAGCACAGATACGCAGTATTTT. Translation: CASSLGPRGSTDTQYF. The full variable domain, its missing parts supplied by reference TRBV18 and TRBJ2-3, is NAGVMQNPRHLVRRRGQEARLRCSPMKGHSHVYWYRQLPEEGLKFMVYLQKENIIDESGMPKERFSAEFPKEGPSILRIQQVVRGDSAAYFCASSLGPRGSTDTQYFGPGTRLTVL.

The chain combines TRBV6-1 with TRBJ1-2; TRBD1 matches 7 bases. V gave up 6 bases and J gave up 4 bases; unmatched junction bases: 11. Germline V gene data show CDR1 as MNHNS and CDR2 as SASEGT. The CDR3 contains 15 residues. CDR3 sequence (DNA): TGTGCCAGCAGAACTGACGGCACAGGGGTCTATGGCTACACCTTC. Its translation is CASRTDGTGVYGYTF.

The rearrangement uses TRBV2 and TRBJ2-1; 12 bases are shared with TRBD2. The length of the CDR3 is 15 residues. CDR1 is SNHLY and CDR2 is FYNNEI in the germline V gene. V dropped 0 bases and J dropped 8; count of bases not matched to a gene: 2. The CDR3 DNA reads as TGTGCCAGCAGTGAAGCTCTAGCGGGGGGGGATGAGCAGTTCTTC. Protein product: CASSEALAGGDEQFF.

The V and J genes are TRBV2 and TRBJ1-5, with D unresolved. This CDR3 contains 15 residues. In germline, CDR1 is SNHLY, CDR2 FYNNEI. Trimming removed 3 bases at V and 2 bases at J, with 11 bases between. DNA of the CDR3: TGTGCCAGCAGTGAGAGGAGGTCAGGCAATCAGCCCCAGCATTTT. Its protein product is CASSERRSGNQPQHF.

The chain employs TRBV28 and TRBJ1-3, with D perhaps matching TRBD1 (5 bases). V gave up 4 bases and J gave up 0 bases, with 28 bases separating them. This CDR3 is 21 amino acids long. Germline V CDR1 and CDR2: MDHEN, SYDVKM. CDR3 loop: CASSSLGRWGVKVDSGNTIYF. In DNA form, the CDR3 reads TGTGCCAGCAGTTCCCTAGGCAGGTGGGGGGTAAAGGTGGACTCTGGAAACACCATATATTTT.